These T cell receptor beta chains were read from a single sample in a study of T cells in Graves' hyperthyroidism and ophthalmopathy. TCRdb fed the multiplex PCR reads into MiXCR, producing one record per CDR3 protein. The data contain hundreds of thousands of distinct CDR3 sequences, around 14% of them singletons. The specimen was blood. These receptors all come from a woman younger than 30 with Graves' hyperthyroidism. Each CDR3 is given with its conserved first and last residue. D genes are given only for firm matches. The size field is filled for only some rows; it gives once, few, many or a size class.

>TRBV5-1|TRBD2|many|TRBJ2-7
CASSLAGGTPSYEQYF
TGCGCCAGCAGCTTGGCGGGGGGAACCCCATCCTACGAGCAGTACTTC
>TRBV5-1|TRBD1|few|TRBJ2-7
CASSFVGTVSYEQYF
TGCGCCAGCAGCTTCGTAGGGACAGTTTCTTACGAGCAGTACTTC
>TRBV2|TRBD1|many|TRBJ2-5
CASREDRGRETQYF
TGTGCCAGCAGGGAAGACAGGGGGCGCGAGACCCAGTACTTC
>TRBV24-1|-|many|TRBJ2-5
CATRGGAQGHQETQYF
TGTGCCACCAGGGGTGGGGCACAGGGTCACCAAGAGACCCAGTACTTC
>TRBV9|-|many|TRBJ2-2
CASSVDGGGNTGELFF
TGTGCCAGCAGCGTAGATGGGGGAGGTAACACCGGGGAGCTGTTTTTT
>TRBV6-5|-|few|TRBJ2-5
CASSYGTGWGETQYF
TGTGCCAGCAGTTACGGAACAGGGTGGGGGGAGACCCAGTACTTC
>TRBV28|-|-|TRBJ2-2
CASSLSAGELFF
TGTGCCAGCAGTTTATCTGCGGGGGAGCTGTTTTTT
>TRBV3-1|-|many|TRBJ2-1
CASSQGREKEFF
TGTGCCAGCAGCCAGGGACGGGAAAAGGAGTTCTTC
>TRBV11-3|-|many|TRBJ2-1
CASSRGSGLEDEQFF
TGTGCCAGCAGCCGAGGGAGCGGACTTGAGGATGAGCAGTTCTTC
>TRBV30|-|-|TRBJ1-6
CAWSRGDRSPLHF
TGTGCCTGGAGCAGGGGAGATAGGTCACCCCTCCACTTT
>TRBV10-3|-|many|TRBJ2-1
CAISSGLQRNEQFF
TGTGCCATCAGCTCGGGACTCCAGCGCAATGAGCAGTTCTTC
>TRBV12-3/TRBV12-4|-|many|TRBJ2-3
CASTRSGRGDTQYF
TGTGCCAGCACTCGTTCGGGGAGAGGAGATACGCAGTATTTT
>TRBV3-1|-|many|TRBJ2-1
CASSQDESAWRFF
TGTGCCAGCAGCCAAGATGAGTCGGCCTGGCGGTTCTTC
>TRBV27|-|many|TRBJ2-7
CASSLWGANEQYF
TGTGCCAGCAGTTTATGGGGGGCCAACGAGCAGTACTTC
>TRBV5-1|TRBD2|-|TRBJ2-3
CASSGGLAGAIRTDTQYF
TGTGCCAGCAGCGGGGGACTAGCGGGGGCCATTCGCACAGATACGCAGTATTTT
>TRBV15|TRBD2|many|TRBJ2-7
CATSSSGRAQNEQYF
TGTGCCACCAGCAGTAGCGGGAGGGCTCAAAACGAGCAGTACTTC
>TRBV12-5|TRBD2|many|TRBJ2-7
CASGLAGGLEQYF
TGTGCTAGTGGTTTGGCGGGAGGGTTGGAGCAGTACTTC
>TRBV29-1|-|many|TRBJ2-2
CSVEKGSGELFF
TGCAGCGTTGAAAAGGGGTCCGGGGAGCTGTTTTTT
>TRBV20-1|TRBD1|many|TRBJ2-1
CSARTMALGQGYNEQFF
TGCAGTGCCCGTACGATGGCGTTGGGACAGGGCTACAATGAGCAGTTCTTC
>TRBV11-2|-|-|TRBJ2-5
CASRAPGTMETQYF
TGTGCCAGCAGAGCACCCGGGACAATGGAGACCCAGTACTTC
>TRBV9|-|-|TRBJ1-2
CASSGTDGNYGYTF
TGTGCCAGCAGTGGGACGGACGGTAACTATGGCTACACCTTC
>TRBV28|-|many|TRBJ2-5
CASSFPSGSRGKETQYF
TGTGCCAGCAGCTTCCCCTCGGGCAGCCGGGGAAAAGAGACCCAGTACTTC
>TRBV7-2|-|many|TRBJ2-5
CASSLWVSGETQYF
TGTGCCAGCAGCTTATGGGTTAGCGGTGAGACCCAGTACTTC
>TRBV20-1|TRBD2|-|TRBJ2-7
CSALGLAGLHEQYF
TGCAGTGCTCTTGGACTAGCGGGGCTTCACGAGCAGTACTTC
>TRBV5-6|-|many|TRBJ1-5
CASSLGAQPQHF
TGTGCCAGCAGCTTGGGGGCTCAGCCCCAGCATTTT
>TRBV7-3|-|many|TRBJ2-3
CASSFGTADTQYF
TGTGCCAGCAGCTTTGGCACCGCAGATACGCAGTATTTT
>TRBV12-3/TRBV12-4|-|many|TRBJ1-2
CASSFKASEDGYTF
TGTGCCAGCAGTTTTAAGGCAAGCGAGGATGGCTACACCTTC
>TRBV18|-|many|TRBJ2-6
CASSPGLQGTAPGANVLTF
TGTGCCAGCTCACCAGGGTTGCAGGGGACGGCCCCTGGGGCCAACGTCCTGACTTTC
>TRBV6-1|-|few|TRBJ1-1
CASRIQGDTEAFF
TGTGCCAGCAGGATCCAGGGTGACACTGAAGCTTTCTTT
>TRBV6-1|TRBD2|many|TRBJ2-3
CASSPTPLAGVTDTQYF
TGTGCCAGCAGCCCCACTCCACTAGCGGGGGTAACAGATACGCAGTATTTT
>TRBV9|-|many|TRBJ1-2
CASSGGAARKGYTF
TGTGCCAGCAGCGGGGGGGCAGCGAGGAAGGGCTACACCTTC
>TRBV11-2|TRBD2|many|TRBJ2-3
CASSLRTSGITDTQYF
TGTGCCAGCAGCTTAAGGACTAGCGGGATCACAGATACGCAGTATTTT
>TRBV20-1|TRBD1|many|TRBJ2-7
CSATGGYEQYF
TGCAGTGCTACAGGGGGCTACGAGCAGTACTTC